Listed below are T cell receptor beta chains from one sample, sequenced in a study of blood T cell repertoires in COVID-19. The protocol was immunoSEQ multiplex PCR, while the TCRdb copy is restricted to in-frame clones and leaves out a portion. The repertoire holds approximately 170,000 clones, under 85% seen once, with 6.9% in the top ten. Input material: peripheral blood. These receptor sequences come from an older man with COVID-19, enrolled during active disease. Both conserved end residues are part of each CDR3. A D gene is named only where the DNA matches it firmly. The size field is filled for only some rows; it gives once, few, many or a size class.

j_call clone_size v_call d_call cdr3_nt cdr3_aa
TRBJ1-3 NA TRBV18 NA TGTGCCAGCTCACCCGATCTTAGCTCTGGAAACACCATATATTTT CASSPDLSSGNTIYF
TRBJ1-1 NA TRBV10-1 NA TGCGCCAGCAGTGAGTCTGGACTTGTTGAAGCTTTCTTT CASSESGLVEAFF
TRBJ2-1 medium-sized TRBV6-5 NA TGTGCCAGCAGTTACAAAGGGGTTACCCTCGTGTTCTTC CASSYKGVTLVFF
TRBJ1-1 NA TRBV6-2/TRBV6-3 NA TGTGCCAGCAGTTACTCAGGGGGGGGCGCGGACACTGAAGCTTTCTTT CASSYSGGGADTEAFF
TRBJ1-5 NA TRBV6-1 TRBD1 TGTGCCAGCAGTGAAGCCAGGGGGCCCAATCAGCCCCAGCATTTT CASSEARGPNQPQHF
TRBJ2-1 NA TRBV9 TRBD2 TGTGCCAGCAGCGTAGAATTGGGACTAGCCACCATCAATGAGCAGTTCTTC CASSVELGLATINEQFF
TRBJ2-3 NA TRBV3-1/TRBV3-2 TRBD1 TGTGCCAGCGCAATCGGACAGGGGAGTACAGATACGCAGTATTTT CASAIGQGSTDTQYF
TRBJ2-2 NA TRBV5-4 NA TGTGCCAGCAGCTCCCTCACCAGAGGGGGGAACACCGGGGAGCTGTTTTTT CASSSLTRGGNTGELFF
TRBJ1-1 NA TRBV19 NA TGTGCCAGTAGAGGACAGTGGAACACTGAAGCTTTCTTT CASRGQWNTEAFF
TRBJ2-3 NA TRBV7-9 NA TGTGCCAGCAGCTTAGTACAGGATTCCGATACGCAGTATTTT CASSLVQDSDTQYF
TRBJ1-1 NA TRBV27 TRBD1 TGTGCCAGCAGTTTCGACAGGGAAGGCACTGAAGCTTTCTTT CASSFDREGTEAFF
TRBJ2-1 many TRBV3-1/TRBV3-2 NA TGTGCCAGCAGCCAAGGGACGGCGGGTGAGCAGTTCTTC CASSQGTAGEQFF
TRBJ2-4 NA TRBV11-3 NA TGTGCCAGCAGCTTGAGGCGGGGATTAGTCAAAAACATTCAGTACTTC CASSLRRGLVKNIQYF
TRBJ1-4 NA TRBV7-9 TRBD1 TGTGCCAGCAGCGGCTACAGGGGGCGGACTAATGAAAAACTGTTTTTT CASSGYRGRTNEKLFF
TRBJ2-5 NA TRBV11-3 NA TGTGCCAGCAGCTTAGAAGGGAGGGAGACCCAGTACTTC CASSLEGRETQYF
TRBJ1-4 NA TRBV9 NA TGTGCCAGCAGCGGTGCGGGGGCAGCTGAAAAACTGTTTTTT CASSGAGAAEKLFF
TRBJ1-5 NA TRBV5-4 NA TGTGCCAGCAGCAAGGACAGCCAGCCCCAGCATTTT CASSKDSQPQHF
TRBJ2-2 NA TRBV5-1 NA TGCGCCAGCAGCTCCATGTCCCAGAGCGGAAACACCGGGGAGCTGTTTTTT CASSSMSQSGNTGELFF
TRBJ2-7 once TRBV5-1 NA TGCGCCAGCACCCCAAACTCAGGGGAGCAGTACTTC CASTPNSGEQYF
TRBJ2-3 NA TRBV4-3 TRBD1 TGCGCCAGCAGCCAAGGACAGGGTGGAGATACGCAGTATTTT CASSQGQGGDTQYF
TRBJ2-7 NA TRBV29-1 NA TGCAGCGTTGTGAGCCAGGGCATCTACGAGCAGTACTTC CSVVSQGIYEQYF
TRBJ1-3 NA TRBV5-1 TRBD1 TGCGCCAGCAGCTGGGGACAGGGGGCGAAGGGAAACACCATATATTTT CASSWGQGAKGNTIYF
TRBJ2-1 NA TRBV15 NA TGTGCCACCAGCGGTCGCCTAGCATACTACAATGAGCAGTTCTTC CATSGRLAYYNEQFF
TRBJ2-5 NA TRBV18 NA TGTGCCAGCTCCCCCTTTGAGCGGGCGATTAAACAAGAGACCCAGTACTTC CASSPFERAIKQETQYF
TRBJ1-1 once TRBV3-1/TRBV3-2 TRBD1 TGTGCCAGCAGACAAGACAGGGGCACTGAAGCTTTCTTT CASRQDRGTEAFF
TRBJ2-5 NA TRBV11-2 TRBD2 TGTGCCAGCAGCCCTCTACTAGCGGGGGGGCGGGAGACCCAGTACTTC CASSPLLAGGRETQYF
TRBJ2-3 NA TRBV3-1/TRBV3-2 NA TGTGCCAGCAGCCAAGGTAGTCTTGGGGGGGCGGAAGATACGCAGTATTTT CASSQGSLGGAEDTQYF
TRBJ1-2 NA TRBV11-3 NA TGTGCCAGCAGCTTACTGGCAGGGCCCTATGGCTACACCTTC CASSLLAGPYGYTF
TRBJ1-5 few TRBV19 TRBD1 TGTGCCAGTAGCATCGGGACAGGGTTGGGTCAGCCCCAGCATTTT CASSIGTGLGQPQHF
TRBJ1-3 NA TRBV4-1 NA TGCGCCAGCAGCCAAGATGACAGCTACTCTGGAAACACCATATATTTT CASSQDDSYSGNTIYF
TRBJ2-6 few TRBV4-3 NA TGCGCCAGCAGCGAACTAACCTCTGGGGCCAACGTCCTGACTTTC CASSELTSGANVLTF
TRBJ2-7 NA TRBV6-5 NA TGTGCCAGCAGTTACTCGGGGAGTAAGTCCTACGAGCAGTACTTC CASSYSGSKSYEQYF
TRBJ2-1 NA TRBV19 NA TGTGCCAGTAGTATGGACTCTCTGAACTCCTACAATGAGCAGTTCTTC CASSMDSLNSYNEQFF
TRBJ2-3 NA TRBV2 NA TGTGCCAGCAGTGACTCTAGCGCAGATACGCAGTATTTT CASSDSSADTQYF
TRBJ1-6 once TRBV28 NA TGTGCCAGCAGCCCAGCAACAGTCAATTCACCCCTCCACTTT CASSPATVNSPLHF
TRBJ2-5 NA TRBV5-4 NA TGTGCCAGCAGCTTGCGACAGGAAGAGACCCAGTACTTC CASSLRQEETQYF
TRBJ1-2 NA TRBV24-1 TRBD1 TGTGCCACCAGGTCGTTGGGGGGGGGACAGGGGGTCCCTAACTATGGCTACACCTTC CATRSLGGGQGVPNYGYTF
TRBJ1-4 NA TRBV11-2 NA TGTGCCAGCAGCCTCAGCAGGGTTGGTGAAAAACTGTTTTTT CASSLSRVGEKLFF
TRBJ2-7 NA TRBV5-4 NA TGTGCCAGCAGCTTGACCCCGCTCGGGGAGCAGTACTTC CASSLTPLGEQYF
TRBJ2-1 once TRBV7-7 TRBD2 TGTGCCAGCAGCTCCTTGAGCGGGGGGGCCGGTGAGCAGTTCTTC CASSSLSGGAGEQFF
TRBJ1-3 NA TRBV12-1 NA TGTGCCAGCAGCCCAGAGTCGGGACAGGGGGTAAACGCCTCTGGAAACACCATATATTTT CASSPESGQGVNASGNTIYF
TRBJ2-2 NA TRBV27 NA TGTGCCAGCAGTTTACGGGTGAGATCGTACACCGGGGAGCTGTTTTTT CASSLRVRSYTGELFF
TRBJ2-5 NA TRBV20-1 TRBD2 TGCAGTGCTAGTCCGGGTAGCGGGGCCTCGGAGACCCAGTACTTC CSASPGSGASETQYF
TRBJ2-7 NA TRBV24-1 NA TGTGCCACCAGTGTCCCCGGGGTAAGCGAGCAGTACTTC CATSVPGVSEQYF
TRBJ2-1 NA TRBV7-8 NA TGTGCCAGCAGCCCCCGGGGGAGCTCCAGGACTGAGCAGTTCTTC CASSPRGSSRTEQFF
TRBJ2-3 NA TRBV6-5 NA TGTGCCACGCAACAGGGTTGGGGCACAGATACGCAGTATTTT CATQQGWGTDTQYF
TRBJ1-2 NA TRBV5-1 NA TGCGCCAGCAGCTTAGGAGGAAGTGGCTACACCTTC CASSLGGSGYTF
TRBJ1-5 NA TRBV6-1 NA TGTGCCAGCAGTGACGGGGGGCAGCCCCAGCATTTT CASSDGGQPQHF
TRBJ2-5 NA TRBV4-1 NA TGCGCCAGTCAAGTAGGCGGGGGCTGGGGAGAGACCCAGTACTTC CASQVGGGWGETQYF
TRBJ2-5 NA TRBV5-1 TRBD1 TGCGCCAGCAGCTTGGGAGGGACAGGTCAAGAGACCCAGTACTTC CASSLGGTGQETQYF
TRBJ2-3 NA TRBV5-4 TRBD1 TGTGCCAGTAGGACAGGTAGCACAGATACGCAGTATTTT CASRTGSTDTQYF
TRBJ2-1 NA TRBV5-1 TRBD1 TGCGCCAGCAGCTTAAGACAGGGACCGACCGGTGAGCAGTTCTTC CASSLRQGPTGEQFF
TRBJ2-3 NA TRBV19 NA TGTGCCAGTAGCCCCCCTCGGCTGACTGGCACAGATACGCAGTATTTT CASSPPRLTGTDTQYF
TRBJ2-7 NA TRBV7-2 TRBD2 TGTGCCAGCAGCCCCAGGGGTAGCGGGGGGGCCTACGAGCAGTACTTC CASSPRGSGGAYEQYF